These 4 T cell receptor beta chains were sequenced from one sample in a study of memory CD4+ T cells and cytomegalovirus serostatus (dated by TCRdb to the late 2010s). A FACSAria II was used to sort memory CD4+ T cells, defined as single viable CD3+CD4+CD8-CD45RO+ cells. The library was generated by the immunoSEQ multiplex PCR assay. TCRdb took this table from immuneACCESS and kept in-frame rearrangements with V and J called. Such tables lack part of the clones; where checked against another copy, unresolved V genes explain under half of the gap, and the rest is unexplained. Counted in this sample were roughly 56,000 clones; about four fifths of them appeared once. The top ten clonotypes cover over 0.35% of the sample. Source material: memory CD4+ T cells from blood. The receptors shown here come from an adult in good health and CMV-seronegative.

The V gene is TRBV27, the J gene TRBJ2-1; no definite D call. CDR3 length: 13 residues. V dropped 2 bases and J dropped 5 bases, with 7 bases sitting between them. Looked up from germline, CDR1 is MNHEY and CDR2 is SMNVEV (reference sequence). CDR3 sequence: CASSLGPDNEQFF. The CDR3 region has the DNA TGTGCCAGCAGTTTAGGGCCGGACAATGAGCAGTTCTTC.

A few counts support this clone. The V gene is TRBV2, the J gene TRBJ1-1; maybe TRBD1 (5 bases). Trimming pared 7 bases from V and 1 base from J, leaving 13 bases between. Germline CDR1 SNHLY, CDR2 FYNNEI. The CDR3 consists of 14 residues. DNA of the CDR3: TGTGCCAGCAAAGGGGCCGGCTCGAACACTGAAGCTTTCTTT. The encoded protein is CASKGAGSNTEAFF.

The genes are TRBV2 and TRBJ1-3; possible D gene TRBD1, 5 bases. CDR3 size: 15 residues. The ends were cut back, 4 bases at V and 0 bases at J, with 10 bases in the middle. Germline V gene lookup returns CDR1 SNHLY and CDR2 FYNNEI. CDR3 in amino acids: CASSVGRDSGNTIYF. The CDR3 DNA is TGTGCCAGCAGTGTCGGCAGGGACTCTGGAAACACCATATATTTT.

This CDR3 reads CASSSYGQPQHF. CDR3 coding DNA: TGTGCCAGCAGCTCCTACGGTCAGCCCCAGCATTTT. This rearrangement joins TRBV5-6 to TRBJ1-5; D unclear. Germline CDR1 SGHDT, CDR2 YYEEEE. Trimming took 3 bases from V and 6 from J, leaving 7 bases between them. The CDR3 has 12 residues.